This T cell receptor beta chain was obtained from a study of graft-versus-host responses after intestinal transplantation. Turning to the study itself: Following induction with anti-thymocyte globulin, all recipients were given tacrolimus and steroids for about 3 years.

This clone has only one observation. Sequenced by immunoSEQ multiplex PCR; TCRdb stores in-frame clones only, minus some. The table shows almost 8,500 clones, with 93% occurring only once. With 0 bases clipped from V and 7 bases from J, the junction kept 7 bases outside the gene matches. The CDR3 runs to 15 residues. Per germline, CDR1 SGHRS and CDR2 YFSETQ. This clonotype was sampled from a human patient who received an intestinal transplant, so some T cells may come from the graft donor. This chain uses TRBV5-1 with TRBJ2-1, with 7 bases identical to TRBD1. The sequencing here drew on PBMCs, taken 11 days after intestinal transplantation. The CDR3 region has the DNA TGCGCCAGCAGCTTGGACAGGGGCGTTCATAATGAGCAGTTCTTC. Protein: CASSLDRGVHNEQFF.